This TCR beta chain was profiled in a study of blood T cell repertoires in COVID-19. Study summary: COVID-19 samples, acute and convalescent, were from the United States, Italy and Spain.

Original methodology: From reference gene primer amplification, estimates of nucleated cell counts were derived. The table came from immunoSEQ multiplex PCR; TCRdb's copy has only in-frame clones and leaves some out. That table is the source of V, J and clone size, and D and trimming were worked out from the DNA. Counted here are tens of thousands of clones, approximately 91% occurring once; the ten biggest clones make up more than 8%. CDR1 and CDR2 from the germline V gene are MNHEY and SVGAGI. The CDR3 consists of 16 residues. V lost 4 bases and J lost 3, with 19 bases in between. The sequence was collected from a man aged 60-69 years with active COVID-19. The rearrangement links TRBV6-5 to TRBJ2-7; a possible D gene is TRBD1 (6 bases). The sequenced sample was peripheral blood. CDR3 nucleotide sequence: TGTGCCAGCAGTTTTAATCCGGGACACCCATTCTACGAGCAGTACTTC. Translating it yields CASSFNPGHPFYEQYF.